Listed below are T cell receptor beta chains from one sample, sequenced in a study of shared clonotypes between healthy human individuals. Assay used: immunoSEQ multiplex PCR; TCRdb lists only in-frame clones, some missing. Of about 480,000 clones listed, around 79% are singletons. Input material: PBMCs. These receptors all come from a woman between 40 and 50 years old in good health. Some clones in this sample may be carry-over from other donors' samples. The CDR3 runs from the conserved cysteine through the conserved F or W. The D gene is left open where the match is weak. For some rows the clone size is stated as once, few or many, or as a class when expanded; others skip it.

j_gene,d_gene,len,v_gene,abundance,CDR3aa,CDR3nt
TRBJ2-3,-,12,TRBV7-9,-,CASSSGLNTQYF,TGTGCCAGCAGCTCCGGACTAAATACGCAGTATTTT
TRBJ1-1,-,14,TRBV5-1,-,CASSPREAALEAFF,TGCGCCAGCAGCCCCCGGGAGGCGGCCCTTGAAGCTTTCTTT
TRBJ1-1,-,13,TRBV2,-,CASSEFGGTEAFF,TGTGCCAGCAGTGAATTCGGGGGCACTGAAGCTTTCTTT
TRBJ2-7,TRBD2,14,TRBV27,-,CASSVAGGPYEQYF,TGTGCCAGCAGCGTAGCGGGAGGGCCTTACGAGCAGTACTTC
TRBJ1-2,-,12,TRBV19,-,CASSLSFYGYTF,TGTGCCAGTAGTCTAAGTTTCTATGGCTACACCTTC
TRBJ2-5,-,13,TRBV5-1,-,CASSYAGQETQYF,TGCGCCAGCAGCTATGCGGGGCAAGAGACCCAGTACTTC
TRBJ1-4,TRBD1,17,TRBV7-9,-,CASSPGVGQGSNEKLFF,TGTGCCAGCAGCCCAGGGGTTGGACAGGGCTCTAATGAAAAACTGTTTTTT
TRBJ2-1,-,13,TRBV30,-,CAWSTGSYNEQFF,TGTGCCTGGAGTACGGGCTCCTACAATGAGCAGTTCTTC
TRBJ2-5,-,15,TRBV9,-,CASSVVGVFQETQYF,TGTGCCAGCAGCGTTGTCGGGGTATTCCAAGAGACCCAGTACTTC
TRBJ1-3,-,13,TRBV4-1,few,CASSHLGSHTIYF,TGCGCCAGCAGTCACCTTGGGAGTCACACCATATATTTT
TRBJ2-1,-,15,TRBV6-4,-,CASSDLPSVGNEQFF,TGTGCCAGCAGTGACCTTCCTAGCGTAGGTAATGAGCAGTTCTTC
TRBJ1-6,TRBD1,14,TRBV5-1,-,CASSLQGAESPLHF,TGCGCCAGCAGCTTACAGGGGGCAGAATCACCCCTCCACTTT
TRBJ1-2,-,19,TRBV5-6,once,CASSLQKAFSGWANHGYTF,TGTGCCAGCAGCCTCCAAAAAGCATTCTCCGGGTGGGCTAACCATGGCTACACCTTC
TRBJ2-7,TRBD1,14,TRBV27,-,CASSTGGRVYEQYF,TGTGCCAGCAGTACAGGGGGTCGGGTCTACGAGCAGTACTTC
TRBJ2-7,TRBD1,14,TRBV28,many,CASKGTGGSHEQYF,TGTGCCAGCAAAGGGACAGGGGGCTCCCACGAGCAGTACTTC
TRBJ2-7,TRBD2,15,TRBV7-2,-,CASSLRAGVPYEQYF,TGTGCCAGCAGCTTAAGGGCGGGAGTCCCCTACGAGCAGTACTTC
TRBJ2-1,-,13,TRBV9,-,CASSGGRHNEQFF,TGTGCCAGCAGCGGAGGTCGACACAATGAGCAGTTCTTC
TRBJ2-5,TRBD1,14,TRBV5-4,-,CASSVDRGGETQYF,TGTGCCAGCAGCGTGGACAGGGGCGGAGAGACCCAGTACTTC
TRBJ2-7,TRBD1,14,TRBV5-8,-,CASSLGDRIYEQYF,TGTGCCAGCAGCCTCGGGGACAGGATCTACGAGCAGTACTTC
TRBJ2-2,TRBD2,17,TRBV5-1,-,CASSLSLAGGGTGELFF,TGCGCCAGCAGCTTGAGCCTAGCGGGAGGCGGCACCGGGGAGCTGTTTTTT
TRBJ1-2,-,12,TRBV28,-,CASSFGRRGYTF,TGTGCCAGCAGTTTCGGCAGGCGAGGCTACACCTTC
TRBJ2-7,-,14,TRBV30,-,CACNTVLMAYEQYF,TGTGCCTGCAACACCGTCCTTATGGCCTACGAGCAGTACTTC
TRBJ1-3,-,17,TRBV7-2,-,CASSPREGLSSGNTIYF,TGTGCCAGCAGCCCCAGAGAGGGGCTGAGCTCTGGAAACACCATATATTTT
TRBJ1-2,-,15,TRBV5-4,-,CASSLGGAANYGYTF,TGTGCCAGCAGCTTGGGGGGGGCGGCTAACTATGGCTACACCTTC
TRBJ2-1,TRBD2,16,TRBV11-3,-,CASSSTSGSRYNEQFF,TGTGCCAGCAGCTCGACTAGCGGGAGTAGGTACAATGAGCAGTTCTTC
TRBJ2-7,TRBD2,14,TRBV6-1,-,CASSTSGSRDEQYF,TGTGCCAGCAGCACTAGCGGGAGCCGGGACGAGCAGTACTTC
TRBJ2-2,-,14,TRBV2,few,CAIRRTLNTGELFF,TGTGCCATTCGACGCACGCTGAACACCGGGGAGCTGTTTTTT
TRBJ2-5,-,13,TRBV6-6,-,CASTPVGMETQYF,TGTGCCAGCACCCCTGTGGGTATGGAGACCCAGTACTTC
TRBJ2-3,TRBD2,17,TRBV11-2,-,CASSLFGLAGGTDTQYF,TGTGCCAGCAGCTTATTCGGACTAGCGGGAGGGACAGATACGCAGTATTTT
TRBJ2-2,-,18,TRBV4-1,-,CASSQEGIARRNTGELFF,TGCGCCAGCAGCCAAGAGGGAATAGCGCGACGAAACACCGGGGAGCTGTTTTTT
TRBJ2-7,TRBD2,16,TRBV6-5,-,CASSYSRGAGGYEQYF,TGTGCCAGCAGTTACTCGAGAGGAGCGGGAGGCTACGAGCAGTACTTC
TRBJ1-4,-,14,TRBV19,-,CASSSSGANEKLFF,TGTGCCAGTAGTAGCTCTGGCGCGAATGAAAAACTGTTTTTT
TRBJ2-3,TRBD1,14,TRBV11-2,-,CASSSGTAVDTQYF,TGTGCCAGCAGCTCCGGGACAGCAGTGGATACGCAGTATTTT
TRBJ2-2,TRBD2,14,TRBV29-1,-,CSVVAGVDTGELFF,TGCAGCGTTGTAGCGGGAGTCGACACCGGGGAGCTGTTTTTT
TRBJ2-2,TRBD1,15,TRBV5-1,-,CASSDRGRNTGELFF,TGCGCCAGCAGCGACAGGGGTCGAAACACCGGGGAGCTGTTTTTT
TRBJ1-1,-,14,TRBV29-1,once,CSVVTVGLDTEAFF,TGCAGCGTTGTGACAGTTGGCTTGGACACTGAAGCTTTCTTT
TRBJ1-4,-,14,TRBV5-1,-,CASSPGGGSEKLFF,TGCGCCAGCAGCCCGGGAGGGGGTTCTGAAAAACTGTTTTTT
TRBJ2-3,-,12,TRBV19,few,CASSEYRDTQYF,TGTGCCAGTAGCGAATACAGAGATACGCAGTATTTT
TRBJ1-2,TRBD1,14,TRBV6-5,-,CASSYKGTGNGYTF,TGTGCCAGCAGTTACAAGGGGACAGGGAATGGCTACACCTTC
TRBJ2-3,-,17,TRBV7-3,-,CASSSNTRAGLTDTQYF,TGTGCCAGCAGCTCCAATACTCGTGCAGGCCTCACAGATACGCAGTATTTT
TRBJ1-1,-,14,TRBV7-8,-,CASSSGRMNTEAFF,TGTGCCAGCAGCTCGGGACGGATGAACACTGAAGCTTTCTTT
TRBJ2-1,-,16,TRBV28,once,CASSPRGGITYNEQFF,TGTGCCAGCAGTCCCCGGGGTGGCATAACCTACAATGAGCAGTTCTTC
TRBJ1-2,-,17,TRBV5-1,-,CASTLQGRLGGNYGYTF,TGCGCCAGCACACTTCAGGGGCGCCTTGGGGGAAACTATGGCTACACCTTC
TRBJ1-2,-,15,TRBV7-3,many,CASSSVPGDFDGYTF,TGTGCCAGCAGCTCCGTTCCGGGGGATTTTGATGGCTACACCTTC
TRBJ1-3,-,16,TRBV9,-,CASSVATWGAGNTIYF,TGTGCCAGCAGCGTAGCTACTTGGGGTGCTGGAAACACCATATATTTT
TRBJ2-3,-,16,TRBV9,-,CASSVEASVSTDTQYF,TGTGCCAGCAGCGTAGAGGCTAGCGTTAGCACAGATACGCAGTATTTT
TRBJ2-6,-,12,TRBV30,once,CAWNSGANVLTF,TGTGCCTGGAACTCTGGGGCCAACGTCCTGACTTTC
TRBJ2-3,TRBD2,17,TRBV15,-,CATSRFQLAGSTDTQYF,TGTGCCACCAGCAGGTTTCAACTAGCGGGAAGCACAGATACGCAGTATTTT
TRBJ2-7,-,14,TRBV21-1,-,CASSEAGDGCEQYF,TGTGCCAGTTCAGAAGCGGGAGACGGGTGCGAGCAGTACTTC
TRBJ2-3,-,14,TRBV30,-,CAWRGSPSTDTQYF,TGTGCCTGGAGAGGCAGCCCCTCGACAGATACGCAGTATTTT
TRBJ2-4,-,15,TRBV6-4,-,CASSETQGGKNIQYF,TGTGCCAGCAGTGAGACCCAGGGGGGGAAAAACATTCAGTACTTC
TRBJ2-2,TRBD1,15,TRBV11-2,-,CASSSRDRGTGELFF,TGTGCCAGCAGCTCCCGGGACAGGGGAACCGGGGAGCTGTTTTTT
TRBJ1-3,-,15,TRBV25-1,-,CASSGLGGSGNTIYF,TGTGCCAGCAGTGGATTAGGGGGCTCTGGAAACACCATATATTTT
TRBJ1-3,-,18,TRBV11-2,-,CASSFSLPGGGSGNTIYF,TGTGCCAGCAGCTTCAGCCTCCCGGGGGGCGGCTCTGGAAACACCATATATTTT
TRBJ1-4,-,15,TRBV6-6,-,CASSYSGQGIEKLFF,TGTGCCAGCAGTTACTCGGGTCAGGGAATCGAAAAACTGTTTTTT
TRBJ1-6,-,17,TRBV5-4,once,CASTLNPGRADNSPLHF,TGTGCCAGCACCTTGAACCCGGGCAGAGCCGATAATTCACCCCTCCACTTT